This TCR beta chain is from a study of OX40 agonist ivuxolimab in advanced cancers. Method: immunoSEQ multiplex PCR; TCRdb's copy keeps in-frame clones and lacks some. The sample holds 100,000 or so clones, 88% seen once. Looked up from germline, CDR1 is SGHAT and CDR2 is FQNNGV. V gave up 5 bases and J gave up 9 bases; unmatched junction bases: 9. The CDR3 length is 15 residues. The table lists this clone with a count of one. The sample here was CD4+ or CD8+ T cells sorted from blood, taken in a trial of the OX40 agonist ivuxolimab. This receptor was obtained from an adult with an advanced solid tumor such as melanoma, head and neck, liver or kidney cancer. The chain couples TRBV11-2 to TRBJ2-1; 11 bases agree with TRBD2. CDR3 region: CASSTIAGGPPEQFF. CDR3 DNA: TGTGCCAGCAGCACTATAGCGGGAGGGCCACCTGAGCAGTTCTTC.